One and the same sample provided the 4 T cell receptor beta chains below, sequenced in a study of radiotherapy plus CTLA-4 blockade in lung cancer. Libraries were prepared by immunoSEQ multiplex PCR; TCRdb keeps only in-frame clonotypes and omits some of them. The sample carries tens of thousands of clones, 83% recorded once. This specimen consisted of peripheral blood, obtained from a patient treated with radiotherapy plus ipilimumab. All receptors come from a human donor with non-small cell lung cancer who had stable disease on radiotherapy plus ipilimumab.

By share of the sample, this clone is medium-sized. The rearrangement uses TRBV9 and TRBJ2-3; D is perhaps TRBD1 (5 bases). CDR1 is SGDLS, CDR2 YYNGEE, per germline. The CDR3 consists of 15 residues. V dropped 0 bases and J dropped 4 bases, with 12 bases sitting between them. CDR3 bases: TGTGCCAGCAGCGTAGAGGGCAGGGCGGCAGATACGCAGTATTTT. This gives the protein CASSVEGRAADTQYF.

CDR3 nucleotides: TGTGCCAGCAGTGATGGGACTAGCGGGAGTTACGAGCAGTACTTC. It specifies CASSDGTSGSYEQYF. This rearrangement joins TRBV25-1 to TRBJ2-7; TRBD2 matches at 14 bases. The CDR3 has 15 residues. V lost 3 bases, J lost 4 bases, and 2 bases stayed unmatched. Germline V gene sequence: CDR1 MGHDK, CDR2 SYGVNS.

This clone was seen more than once but under ten times. This chain connects TRBV19 to TRBJ2-1; D gene ambiguous. Trimming pared 7 bases from V and 5 bases from J, leaving 12 bases between. The CDR3 extends over 13 amino acids. The germline V gene has CDR1 LNHDA and CDR2 SQIVND (reference sequence). CDR3 DNA: TGTGCCAGTAAAGACCTAGTGAACAATGAGCAGTTCTTC. Encoded protein: CASKDLVNNEQFF. Using reference TRBV19 and TRBJ2-1 for the parts outside the CDR3, the full variable domain is DGGITQSPKYLFRKEGQNVTLSCEQNLNHDAMYWYRQDPGQGLRLIYYSQIVNDFQKGDIAEGYSVSREKKESFPLTVTSAQKNPTAFYLCASKDLVNNEQFFGPGTRLTVL.

In this sample, this clone turned up once. The chain couples TRBV7-2 to TRBJ1-2; D remains ambiguous. The CDR3 is made up of 14 amino acids. The V and J ends lost 0 bases and 7 bases respectively, with 12 bases between them. CDR1 is SGHTA, CDR2 FQGNSA, per germline. CDR3 DNA: TGTGCCAGCAGCTTAGCGGCGGCTGCGGTTGGCTACACCTTC. Translating it yields CASSLAAAAVGYTF. The whole variable domain, remainder taken from reference TRBV7-2 and TRBJ1-2, is GAGVSQSPSNKVTEKGKDVELRCDPISGHTALYWYRQSLGQGLEFLIYFQGNSAPDKSGLPSDRFSAERTGGSVSTLTIQRTQQEDSAVYLCASSLAAAAVGYTFGSGTRLTVV.